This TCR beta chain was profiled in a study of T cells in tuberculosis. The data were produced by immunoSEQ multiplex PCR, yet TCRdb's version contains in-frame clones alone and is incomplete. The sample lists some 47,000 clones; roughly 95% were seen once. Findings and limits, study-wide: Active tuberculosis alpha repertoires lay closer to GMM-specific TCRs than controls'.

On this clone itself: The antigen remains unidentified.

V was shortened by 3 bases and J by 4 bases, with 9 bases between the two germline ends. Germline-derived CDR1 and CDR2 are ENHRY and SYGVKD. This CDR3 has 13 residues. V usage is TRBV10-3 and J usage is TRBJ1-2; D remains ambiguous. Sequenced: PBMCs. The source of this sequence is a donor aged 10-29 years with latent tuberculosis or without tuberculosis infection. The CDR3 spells CAISDGRSYGYTF. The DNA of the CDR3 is TGTGCCATCAGTGATGGCAGGTCCTATGGCTACACCTTC.